The source of this T cell receptor (beta chain) is a study of technical replicates of blood from several donors. With 0 bases clipped from V and 4 bases from J, the junction kept 0 bases outside the gene matches. The germline CDR1 and CDR2 sequences are KGHSH and LQKENI. This CDR3 has 16 amino acids. Using immunoSEQ multiplex PCR, the repertoire was profiled, and TCRdb retains in-frame clones only, with some absent. Of tens of thousands of clones listed, roughly 94% were seen once; the top ten hold 0.27%. With respect to this clone: Other DNA sequences from this sample encode an identical CDR3 as well.

The J gene is TRBJ2-1, the V gene TRBV18, with TRBD2 matching over 13 bases. The sequencing input was T cells isolated from PBMCs. This receptor was taken from a human donor in good health. CDR3: CASSPPGLAGYNEQFF. The DNA for the CDR3 is TGTGCCAGCTCACCACCGGGACTAGCGGGGTACAATGAGCAGTTCTTC.